This TCR beta chain was obtained from a study of blood T cells in healthy people across ages. The study's findings and limits: Long-lived donors carried more naive CD4+ cells and greater diversity than aged donors.

A second PCR, run for roughly 7 to 12 cycles, used a sample-barcoded 5' primer plus a J-beta primer mix. A single record per CDR3 protein comes from TCRdb applying MiXCR to the 5' RACE reads. This table holds about 840,000 distinct CDR3 sequences, under 35% found once. The V gene's germline CDR1 is DFQATT and CDR2 SNEGSKA (reference sequence). The length of the CDR3 is 15 residues. V shed 1 base, J shed 6 bases, and the junction held 8 bases outside the gene matches. As for this clonotype: Its antigen is unidentified.

These records were also assigned to another study, of T cells of mothers and their children. This second report adds: Each donor was one of three healthy Caucasian mothers or one of their six children. Researchers report slightly higher, though non-significant, overlap in related mother-child pairs than in unrelated pairs.

The rearrangement uses TRBV20-1 and TRBJ2-1; 8 bases map to TRBD1. The sequenced sample was blood. The sequence was collected from a woman aged 40-49 years in good health. This chain's CDR3 is CSARALRTGTNEQFF. DNA of the CDR3: TGCAGTGCTAGAGCCCTCAGGACAGGGACCAATGAGCAGTTCTTC.